Below are 24 T cell receptor beta chains sequenced from a single sample in a study of shared clonotypes between healthy human individuals. Libraries were prepared by immunoSEQ multiplex PCR; TCRdb keeps only in-frame clonotypes and omits some of them. The data show about 2.2 million clones, roughly 95% seen once. CD45RO-negative, CCR7-positively selected cells formed the naive CD8 fraction, excluding terminally differentiated effector memory CD45RA+ cells. The sample was naive CD8+ T cells from PBMCs. The receptor set was obtained from a man between 18 and 29 years old in good health. Some clones in this sample may be carry-over from other donors' samples.

The chain couples TRBV5-6 to TRBJ1-1, with D uncertain. CDR1 SGHDT and CDR2 YYEEEE come from the germline V gene. CDR3 length: 12 amino acids. Trimming shortened V by 8 bases and J by 3 bases, and 11 bases separated the two germline ends. The CDR3 bases are TGTGCCAGTTCACGGGAATACACTGAAGCTTTCTTT. It encodes CASSREYTEAFF.

This clone was counted once. The identical CDR3 is also encoded by other nucleotide sequences in the sample. The chain uses TRBV27 and TRBJ2-7, with 7 bases aligning to TRBD1. The V gene's germline CDR1 is MNHEY and CDR2 SMNVEV (reference sequence). V lost 5 bases and J lost 4; bases outside the gene matches: 5. This CDR3 spans 13 amino acids. The CDR3 coding sequence is TGTGCCAGCAGTGCAGGGGGTTTGTACGAGCAGTACTTC. Translated: CASSAGGLYEQYF.

The chain employs TRBV5-1 and TRBJ2-7; either TRBD1 or TRBD2 may supply D (5 bases each). V shed 6 bases and J shed 6 bases, with 19 bases lying between them. The CDR3 totals 14 residues. From germline, CDR1 is SGHRS and CDR2 YFSETQ. The CDR3 sequence: CASTPRDPRTEQYF. CDR3 nucleotide sequence: TGCGCCAGCACACCCCGGGACCCCCGCACCGAGCAGTACTTC. Combining the CDR3 with reference TRBV5-1 and TRBJ2-7 gives the whole variable domain KAGVTQTPRYLIKTRGQQVTLSCSPISGHRSVSWYQQTPGQGLQFLFEYFSETQRNKGNFPGRFSGRQFSNSRSEMNVSTLELGDSALYLCASTPRDPRTEQYFGPGTRLTVT.

Points on this clone: Other DNA sequences of this sample code for an identical CDR3. V and J are TRBV5-8 and TRBJ2-5; D is unresolved. V was shortened by 2 bases and J by 2 bases, with 10 bases between the two germline ends. Germline V gives CDR1 SGHTS, CDR2 YDEGEE. The CDR3 runs to 14 residues. CDR3 loop: CASSFLGEQETQYF. The CDR3 DNA is TGTGCCAGCAGCTTCTTAGGAGAACAAGAGACCCAGTACTTC.

In regard to this clone: Other nucleotide sequences from this sample produce the same CDR3. V gene TRBV27 combines with J gene TRBJ1-2, with 7 nucleotides matching TRBD1. CDR3 length: 14 residues. V shed 3 bases, J shed 4 bases, and the junction held 5 bases outside the gene matches. CDR1 and CDR2 from the germline V gene are MNHEY and SMNVEV (reference sequence). This CDR3 is CASSFSGTAYGYTF. The CDR3 nucleotides read TGTGCCAGCAGTTTCTCCGGGACAGCCTATGGCTACACCTTC.

This rearrangement joins TRBV5-6 to TRBJ2-5; possible D gene TRBD2, 6 bases. Trimming shortened V by 2 bases and J by 5 bases, and 16 bases separated the two germline ends. CDR1 and CDR2 (germline): SGHDT, YYEEEE. The CDR3 is 15 amino acids. Here the CDR3 DNA reads TGTGCCAGCAGCTTCATATCGGGAGTTTACGAGACCCAGTACTTC. This gives the protein CASSFISGVYETQYF.

This chain uses TRBV9 with TRBJ2-7, with 7 bases identical to TRBD2. In germline, CDR1 is SGDLS, CDR2 YYNGEE. The V segment lost 0 bases and the J segment 2 bases; nucleotides outside the gene matches: 5. The CDR3 spans 15 residues. The CDR3 DNA reads as TGTGCCAGCAGCGTAGAGGGGCGGGGGACCTACGAGCAGTACTTC. Protein sequence: CASSVEGRGTYEQYF. Full variable domain (missing parts from reference TRBV9 and TRBJ2-7): DSGVTQTPKHLITATGQRVTLRCSPRSGDLSVYWYQQSLDQGLQFLIQYYNGEERAKGNILERFSAQQFPDLHSELNLSSLELGDSALYFCASSVEGRGTYEQYFGPGTRLTVT.

Points on this clone: The same CDR3 is also encoded by other DNA sequences in this sample. This chain connects TRBV29-1 to TRBJ2-7; the match to TRBD2 covers 13 bases. The CDR3 contains 13 residues. After removal of 7 bases from V and 3 bases from J, the junction contained 3 bases not matched to a gene. CDR1 is SQVTM and CDR2 is ANQGSEA in the germline V gene. This CDR3 is CSARTSGSYEQYF. The CDR3 nucleotides read TGCAGCGCTCGGACTAGCGGGAGCTACGAGCAGTACTTC.

The chain is built from TRBV5-1 and TRBJ1-2; D might be TRBD1 (5 bases). Germline V lookup: CDR1 SGHRS, CDR2 YFSETQ. This CDR3 has 13 amino acids. The ends were cut back, 6 bases at V and 2 bases at J, with 11 bases in the middle. CDR3 DNA: TGCGCCAGCACCTGGGGGTTGAACTATGGCTACACCTTC. Protein: CASTWGLNYGYTF.

The chain uses TRBV7-9 and TRBJ1-4, with 9 positions matching TRBD1. This CDR3 is 19 amino acids long. V was clipped by 2 bases and J by 5 bases; unmatched bases: 15. Germline V lookup: CDR1 SEHNR, CDR2 FQNEAQ (reference sequence). CDR3 DNA sequence: TGTGCCAGCAGCTTATCGGAAGACAGGGGGGAATTTCCCAATGAAAAACTGTTTTTT. Translation gives CASSLSEDRGEFPNEKLFF.

V gene TRBV5-1 combines with J gene TRBJ2-7; D may be TRBD2 (5 bases). Germline V gene sequence: CDR1 SGHRS, CDR2 YFSETQ. This CDR3 region has 13 residues. Trimming pared 2 bases from V and 3 bases from J, leaving 9 bases between. In DNA form, the CDR3 reads TGCGCCAGCAGCTTATACCGGGACTACGAGCAGTACTTC. Its protein is CASSLYRDYEQYF.

V and J are TRBV28 and TRBJ1-2; 7 nucleotides line up with TRBD1. The CDR3 totals 13 residues. Germline V lookup: CDR1 MDHEN, CDR2 SYDVKM. J lost 8 bases, V lost 5 bases, and 8 bases had no gene match. This CDR3 is CASSPDRVGGYTF. The CDR3 nucleotides read TGTGCCAGCAGTCCAGACAGGGTGGGCGGCTACACCTTC.

The chain has TRBV6-1 and TRBJ2-7, with D perhaps matching TRBD1 (6 bases). Trimming took 1 base from V and 2 from J, leaving 9 bases between them. CDR3 length: 14 amino acids. Looked up from germline, CDR1 is MNHNS and CDR2 is SASEGT. CDR3 nucleotide sequence: TGTGCCAGCAGTGAAGACAGGGTCCCCTACGAGCAGTACTTC. It yields the protein CASSEDRVPYEQYF.

V is TRBV5-4 and J is TRBJ1-1, with a weak D call TRBD1 (5 bases). Germline CDR1 is SGHNT and CDR2 is YYREEE (reference sequence). The CDR3 length is 16 residues. V dropped 1 base and J dropped 0 bases, with 13 bases sitting between them. This CDR3 reads CASSLPQTAMNTEAFF. The CDR3 DNA sequence: TGTGCCAGCAGCTTGCCCCAGACAGCCATGAACACTGAAGCTTTCTTT.

V and J are TRBV27 and TRBJ1-5; D gene ambiguous. V was shortened by 6 bases and J by 0 bases, with 6 bases between the two germline ends. Germline assignment: CDR1 MNHEY and CDR2 SMNVEV (reference sequence). The length of the CDR3 is 13 residues. CDR3 residues: CASRRFSNQPQHF. The CDR3 DNA sequence: TGTGCCAGCAGGAGGTTTAGCAATCAGCCCCAGCATTTT.

This rearrangement joins TRBV30 to TRBJ2-7; weak D call: TRBD1 (6 bases). CDR1 GTSNPN and CDR2 SVGIG come from the germline V gene (reference sequence). V was clipped by 2 bases and J by 2 bases, with 19 bases between them. The CDR3 sequence is 16 residues long. The CDR3 nucleotides read TGTGCCTGGAGTCCCCTCCCGTGGAGGACAGCCTACGAGCAGTACTTC. This codes for CAWSPLPWRTAYEQYF.

This chain uses TRBV9 with TRBJ2-2; possible D gene TRBD1, 6 bases. Trimming shortened V by 3 bases and J by 4 bases, and 7 bases separated the two germline ends. Germline V gene sequence: CDR1 SGDLS, CDR2 YYNGEE. The CDR3 has 13 amino acids. The chain's CDR3 is CASSGGLTGELFF. The CDR3 DNA sequence: TGTGCCAGCAGCGGGGGGCTCACCGGGGAGCTGTTTTTT.

The genes are TRBV7-3 and TRBJ2-1; D not certain. This CDR3 has 16 residues. Germline-derived CDR1 and CDR2 are SGHTA and FQGTGA. Trimming stripped 0 bases from V and 2 bases from J, with 11 bases between. This chain's CDR3 is CASSLTGLGPYNEQFF. DNA for the CDR3: TGTGCCAGCAGCTTAACAGGCTTGGGCCCCTACAATGAGCAGTTCTTC. The whole variable domain, remainder taken from reference TRBV7-3 and TRBJ2-1, is GAGVSQTPSNKVTEKGKYVELRCDPISGHTALYWYRQSLGQGPEFLIYFQGTGAADDSGLPNDRFFAVRPEGSVSTLKIQRTERGDSAVYLCASSLTGLGPYNEQFFGPGTRLTVL.

This chain uses TRBV7-6 with TRBJ2-7, with 7 positions matching TRBD2. The CDR3 runs to 16 residues. From germline, CDR1 is SGHVS and CDR2 FNYEAQ. Trimming removed 1 base from V and 0 bases from J; junction bases left unmatched: 6. CDR3 region: CASSLEPSGSSYEQYF. In DNA, the CDR3 is TGTGCCAGCAGCTTAGAGCCTAGCGGTAGCTCCTACGAGCAGTACTTC. The full variable domain, in which reference TRBV7-6 and TRBJ2-7 provide the parts outside the CDR3, is GAGVSQSPRYKVTKRGQDVALRCDPISGHVSLYWYRQALGQGPEFLTYFNYEAQQDKSGLPNDRFSAERPEGSISTLTIQRTEQRDSAMYRCASSLEPSGSSYEQYFGPGTRLTVT.

The chain carries TRBV7-9 and TRBJ2-1; 9 positions agree with TRBD2. The CDR3 sequence is 16 residues long. Germline V gene sequence: CDR1 SEHNR, CDR2 FQNEAQ (reference sequence). Trimming removed 7 bases from V and 8 bases from J; junction bases left unmatched: 15. The CDR3 protein is CASKPGSGTSIDEQFF. The CDR3, as DNA: TGTGCCAGCAAACCAGGTTCGGGGACTAGCATCGATGAGCAGTTCTTC.

In its sample, this clone was seen once. This chain connects TRBV11-2 to TRBJ2-5; 11 bases map to TRBD2. The germline V gene has CDR1 SGHAT and CDR2 FQNNGV. Losses at the gene ends were 1 base for V and 5 bases for J; bases not matched to a gene: 12. This CDR3 has 18 amino acids. The CDR3 DNA follows: TGTGCCAGCAGCTTAGTTGGGGCTAGCGGGAGGCCCAGGGAGACCCAGTACTTC. This codes for CASSLVGASGRPRETQYF.

The gene calls are TRBV7-3 and TRBJ2-7; D is unclear. The CDR3 is 13 residues long. Germline lookup yields CDR1 SGHTA and CDR2 FQGTGA. Trimming left V 3 bases short and J 1 base short, with 7 bases between. The CDR3 protein is CASSFSESYEQYF. DNA for the CDR3: TGTGCCAGCAGCTTCTCGGAGTCCTACGAGCAGTACTTC.

The CDR3 sequence: CAWRDSAGVLEAFF. Written as DNA, the CDR3 is TGTGCCTGGAGGGACAGCGCCGGGGTACTAGAAGCTTTCTTT. The chain has TRBV30 and TRBJ1-1; D possibly corresponds to TRBD1 (6 bases). The CDR3 spans 14 residues. Germline loops: CDR1 GTSNPN, CDR2 SVGIG (reference sequence). Trimming took off 3 bases at V and 8 bases at J, with 19 bases between the two ends.

As for this clone: Other nucleotide sequences from this sample produce the same CDR3. V and J are TRBV6-5 and TRBJ2-7, with a possible D match to TRBD2 (5 bases). Deletions cut 0 bases from V and 2 bases from J, with 8 bases between. The CDR3 extends over 14 amino acids. The V gene's germline CDR1 is MNHEY and CDR2 SVGAGI. The CDR3 region has the DNA TGTGCCAGCAGTTACTCGACCGGGACCTACGAGCAGTACTTC. It translates to CASSYSTGTYEQYF.